This T cell receptor (beta chain) appears in the sequencing data of a study of radiotherapy plus CTLA-4 blockade in lung cancer. Germline lookup yields CDR1 GTSNPN and CDR2 SVGIG (reference sequence). The CDR3 covers 15 residues. Trimming took off 0 bases at V and 3 bases at J, with 11 bases between the two ends. Measured with immunoSEQ multiplex PCR; TCRdb has only the in-frame clones, and not every one. The sample has approximately 67,000 clones, around four fifths seen once. The chain has TRBV30 and TRBJ2-2, with a weak D call TRBD2 (5 bases). Sequenced material: peripheral blood, taken from a patient treated with radiotherapy plus ipilimumab. The origin of this receptor is a human donor with non-small cell lung cancer who had a partial response to radiotherapy plus ipilimumab. DNA of the CDR3: TGTGCCTGGAGTGTGAGCGGTCGGGACACCGGGGAGCTGTTTTTT. It translates to CAWSVSGRDTGELFF.